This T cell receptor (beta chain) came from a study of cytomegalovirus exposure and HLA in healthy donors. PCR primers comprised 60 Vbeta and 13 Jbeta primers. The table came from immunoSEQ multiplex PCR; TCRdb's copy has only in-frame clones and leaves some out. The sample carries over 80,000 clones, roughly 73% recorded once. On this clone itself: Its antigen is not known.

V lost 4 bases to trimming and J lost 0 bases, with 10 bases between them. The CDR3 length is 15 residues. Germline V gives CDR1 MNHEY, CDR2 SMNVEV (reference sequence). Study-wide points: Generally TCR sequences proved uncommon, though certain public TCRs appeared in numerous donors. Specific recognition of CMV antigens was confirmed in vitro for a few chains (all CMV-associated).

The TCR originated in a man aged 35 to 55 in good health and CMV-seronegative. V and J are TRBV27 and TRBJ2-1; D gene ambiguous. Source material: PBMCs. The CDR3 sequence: CASSYFGSSYNEQFF. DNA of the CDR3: TGTGCCAGCAGTTATTTCGGTAGCTCCTACAATGAGCAGTTCTTC.